The entry below gives a single T cell receptor beta chain sequence along with its context. Its antigen remains unknown. The sorted-subset replicate PCRs were given around 200 ng DNA, which is around 29,000 T cell genomes. Profiled with immunoSEQ multiplex PCR; TCRdb holds only in-frame clones, not every one. The sample lists 760,000 or so clones, just over 95% occurring once. This CDR3 region has 18 residues. Germline V gene sequence: CDR1 SEHNR, CDR2 FQNEAQ (reference sequence). Trimming cost V 5 bases and J 5 bases; bases outside gene matches: 17. This sample is part of a study of shared clonotypes between healthy human individuals. Study results and limitations: Naive subsets usually exceeded memory subsets in estimated richness.

CD45RO-negative CD8 cells positively selected for CCR7 made up the naive population, which excluded terminally differentiated effector memory CD45RA+ cells. The donors were adults (healthy and HIV-negative) with no recent acute infections or vaccinations. The TCR sequence derives from a man aged 25-45 years in good health. This sequence joins TRBV7-9 and TRBJ2-5, with 10 positions matching TRBD2. The sample taken for sequencing was naive CD8+ T cells sorted from blood. DNA for the CDR3: TGTGCCAGCAGCGGTTCTACCGGGCTAGCGGGAGCGGGTGAGACCCAGTACTTC. As protein: CASSGSTGLAGAGETQYF. The variable domain in full, completed from reference TRBV7-9 and TRBJ2-5, reads DTGVSQNPRHKITKRGQNVTFRCDPISEHNRLYWYRQTLGQGPEFLTYFQNEAQLEKSRLLSDRFSAERPKGSFSTLEIQRTEQGDSAMYLCASSGSTGLAGAGETQYFGPGTRLLVL.